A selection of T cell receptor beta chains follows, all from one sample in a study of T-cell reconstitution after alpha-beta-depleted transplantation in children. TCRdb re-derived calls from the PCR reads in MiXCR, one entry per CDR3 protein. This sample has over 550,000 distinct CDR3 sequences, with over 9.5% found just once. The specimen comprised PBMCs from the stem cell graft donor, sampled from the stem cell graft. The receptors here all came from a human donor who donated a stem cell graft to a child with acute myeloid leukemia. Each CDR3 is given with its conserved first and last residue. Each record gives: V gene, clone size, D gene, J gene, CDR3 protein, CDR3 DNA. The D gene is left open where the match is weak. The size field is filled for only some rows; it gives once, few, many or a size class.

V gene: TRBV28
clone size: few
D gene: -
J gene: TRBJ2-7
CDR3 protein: CASGDSRAYEQYF
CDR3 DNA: TGTGCCAGCGGGGACTCCCGTGCCTACGAGCAGTACTTC

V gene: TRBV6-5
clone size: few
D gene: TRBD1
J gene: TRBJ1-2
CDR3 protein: CASSYGQGFNYGYTF
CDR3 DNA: TGTGCCAGCAGTTATGGACAGGGCTTTAACTATGGCTACACCTTC

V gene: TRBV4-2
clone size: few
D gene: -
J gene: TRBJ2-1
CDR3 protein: CASSQDLGGISYNEQFF
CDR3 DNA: TGTGCCAGCAGCCAAGATCTAGGGGGGATATCCTACAATGAGCAGTTCTTC

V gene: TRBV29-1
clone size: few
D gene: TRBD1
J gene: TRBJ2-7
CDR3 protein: CSAGTAYEQYF
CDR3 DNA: TGCAGCGCTGGGACAGCCTACGAGCAGTACTTC

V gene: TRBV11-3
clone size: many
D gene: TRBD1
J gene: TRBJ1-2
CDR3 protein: CASSLVGHRGQSKGGYTF
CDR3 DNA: TGTGCCAGCAGCTTAGTGGGGCACAGGGGGCAATCTAAAGGCGGCTACACCTTC

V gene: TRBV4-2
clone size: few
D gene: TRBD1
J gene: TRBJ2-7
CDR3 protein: CASSQEEDRGYEQYF
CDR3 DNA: TGTGCCAGCAGCCAAGAAGAGGACAGGGGATACGAGCAGTACTTC

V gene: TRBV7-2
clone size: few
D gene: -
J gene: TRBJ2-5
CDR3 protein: CASSLFGAYQYF
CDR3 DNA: TGTGCCAGCAGCCTATTCGGGGCCTATCAGTACTTC

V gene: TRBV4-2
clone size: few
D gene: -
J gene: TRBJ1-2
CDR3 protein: CASNHGRGPGTTNYGYTF
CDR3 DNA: TGTGCCAGCAACCACGGCAGGGGCCCAGGAACTACTAACTATGGCTACACCTTC

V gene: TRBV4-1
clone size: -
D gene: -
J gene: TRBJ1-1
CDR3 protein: CASSQEVGGGWNTEAFF
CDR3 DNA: TGCGCCAGCAGCCAAGAGGTCGGGGGGGGATGGAACACTGAAGCTTTCTTT

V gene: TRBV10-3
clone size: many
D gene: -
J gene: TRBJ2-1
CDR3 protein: CAISDRGRSGDEQFF
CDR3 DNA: TGTGCCATCAGTGACCGCGGGCGCTCAGGAGATGAGCAGTTCTTC

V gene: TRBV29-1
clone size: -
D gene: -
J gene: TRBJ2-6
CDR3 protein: CSVPTGSGANVLTF
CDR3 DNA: TGCAGCGTTCCTACAGGGTCCGGGGCCAACGTCCTGACTTTC

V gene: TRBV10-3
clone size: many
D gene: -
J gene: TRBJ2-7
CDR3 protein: CAISESVTRWEQYF
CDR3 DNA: TGTGCCATCAGTGAGTCAGTGACTAGATGGGAGCAGTACTTC

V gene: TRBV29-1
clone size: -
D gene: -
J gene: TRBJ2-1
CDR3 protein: CSVCYSVPNEQFF
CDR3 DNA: TGCAGCGTATGCTACTCGGTCCCCAATGAGCAGTTCTTC

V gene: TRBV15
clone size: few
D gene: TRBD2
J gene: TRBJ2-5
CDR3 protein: CATSSRTSGIETQYF
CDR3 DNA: TGTGCCACCAGCAGCCGGACTAGCGGGATAGAGACCCAGTACTTC

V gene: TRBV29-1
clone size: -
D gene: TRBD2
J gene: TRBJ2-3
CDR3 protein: CSSGRVGTDTQYF
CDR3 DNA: TGCAGCTCAGGGAGGGTGGGGACAGATACGCAGTATTTT

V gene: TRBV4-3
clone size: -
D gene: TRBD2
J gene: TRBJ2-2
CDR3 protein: CASSHTLTSGGPGELFF
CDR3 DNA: TGCGCCAGCAGTCACACCTTGACTAGCGGGGGCCCCGGGGAGCTGTTTTTT

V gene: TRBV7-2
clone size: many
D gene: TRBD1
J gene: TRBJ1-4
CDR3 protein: CASSRDRGHEKLFF
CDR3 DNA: TGTGCCAGCAGCCGGGACAGGGGGCACGAAAAACTGTTTTTT

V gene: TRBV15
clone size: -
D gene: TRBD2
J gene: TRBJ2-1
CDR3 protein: CATSRDEGSGRYNEQFF
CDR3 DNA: TGTGCCACCAGCAGAGATGAGGGTAGCGGGAGGTACAATGAGCAGTTCTTC

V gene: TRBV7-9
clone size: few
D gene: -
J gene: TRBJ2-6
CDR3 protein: CASSPVTSGANILTF
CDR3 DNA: TGTGCCAGCAGCCCCGTTACCTCTGGGGCCAACATCCTGACTTTC

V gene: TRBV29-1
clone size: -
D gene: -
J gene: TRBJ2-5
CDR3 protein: CSVEGAGVETQYF
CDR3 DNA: TGCAGCGTTGAGGGGGCGGGAGTGGAGACCCAGTACTTC

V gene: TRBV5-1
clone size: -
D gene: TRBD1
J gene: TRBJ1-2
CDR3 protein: CASSLRQGSGYTF
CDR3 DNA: TGCGCCAGCAGCCTCCGACAGGGGAGTGGCTACACCTTC

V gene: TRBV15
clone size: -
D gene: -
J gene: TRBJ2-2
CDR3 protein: CATSRGLAGTGELFF
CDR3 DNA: TGTGCCACCAGCAGAGGTCTGGCGGGCACCGGGGAGCTGTTTTTT

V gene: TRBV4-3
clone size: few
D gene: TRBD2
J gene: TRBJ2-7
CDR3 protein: CASSQVAGGGYEQYF
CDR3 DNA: TGCGCCAGCAGCCAAGTGGCGGGGGGAGGCTACGAGCAGTACTTC

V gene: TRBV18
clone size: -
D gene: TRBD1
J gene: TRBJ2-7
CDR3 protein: CASSPGTGAPYEQYF
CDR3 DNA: TGTGCCAGCTCACCAGGGACAGGGGCACCCTACGAGCAGTACTTC

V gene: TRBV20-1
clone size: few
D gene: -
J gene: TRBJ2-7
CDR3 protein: CSARRPAVYEQYF
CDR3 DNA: TGCAGTGCTCGCCGGCCAGCCGTCTACGAGCAGTACTTC

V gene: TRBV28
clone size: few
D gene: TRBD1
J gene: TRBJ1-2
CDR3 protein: CASSLGDRGRDYTF
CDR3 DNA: TGTGCCAGCAGTTTAGGAGACAGGGGTCGAGACTACACCTTC

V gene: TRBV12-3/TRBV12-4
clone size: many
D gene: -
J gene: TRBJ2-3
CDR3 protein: CASSFFREDTQYF
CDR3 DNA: TGTGCCAGCAGTTTTTTTAGGGAAGATACGCAGTATTTT

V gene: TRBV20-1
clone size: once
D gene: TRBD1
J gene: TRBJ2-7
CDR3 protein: CSANLQGQGFYEQYF
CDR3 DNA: TGCAGTGCCAACCTCCAGGGACAGGGTTTCTACGAGCAGTACTTC

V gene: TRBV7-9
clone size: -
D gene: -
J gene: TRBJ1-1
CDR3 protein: CASSESQEEAFF
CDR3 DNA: TGTGCCAGCAGTGAGTCCCAAGAAGAAGCTTTCTTT

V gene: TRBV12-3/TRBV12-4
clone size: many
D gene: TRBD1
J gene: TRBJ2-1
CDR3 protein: CASRTTGGDEQFF
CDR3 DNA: TGTGCCAGCAGGACGACAGGGGGCGATGAGCAGTTCTTC

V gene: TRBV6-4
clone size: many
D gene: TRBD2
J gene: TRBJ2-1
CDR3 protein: CASSAGGSSNEQFF
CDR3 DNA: TGTGCCAGCAGTGCTGGCGGGAGTAGCAATGAGCAGTTCTTC

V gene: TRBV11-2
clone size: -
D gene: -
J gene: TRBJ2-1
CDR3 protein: CASSQPGMGMYNEQFF
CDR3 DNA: TGTGCCAGCAGCCAGCCAGGGATGGGGATGTACAATGAGCAGTTCTTC

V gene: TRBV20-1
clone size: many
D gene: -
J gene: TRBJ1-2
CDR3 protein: CSARSIDRFANYGYTF
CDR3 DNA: TGCAGTGCTAGGAGTATCGACAGGTTTGCTAACTATGGCTACACCTTC

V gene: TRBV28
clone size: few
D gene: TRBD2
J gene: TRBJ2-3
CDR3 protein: CASSSSTSVGTDTQYF
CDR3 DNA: TGTGCCAGCAGTTCGTCGACTAGCGTCGGCACAGATACGCAGTATTTT

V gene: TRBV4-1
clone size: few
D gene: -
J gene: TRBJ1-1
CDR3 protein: CASSQPVGGTEAFF
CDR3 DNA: TGCGCCAGCAGCCAACCCGTAGGTGGGACTGAAGCTTTCTTT

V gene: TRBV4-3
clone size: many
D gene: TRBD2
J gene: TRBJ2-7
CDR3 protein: CARLGTSGRCHEQYF
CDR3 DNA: TGCGCCAGACTGGGGACTAGCGGGAGGTGTCACGAGCAGTACTTC

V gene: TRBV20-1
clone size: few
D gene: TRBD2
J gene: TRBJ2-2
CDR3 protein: CSAVSGTNTGELFF
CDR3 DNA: TGCAGTGCTGTTAGCGGGACTAACACCGGGGAGCTGTTTTTT

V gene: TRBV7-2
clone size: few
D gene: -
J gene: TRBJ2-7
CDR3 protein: CASSLVRSSYEQYF
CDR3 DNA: TGTGCCAGCAGCTTAGTTAGGAGCTCCTACGAGCAGTACTTC

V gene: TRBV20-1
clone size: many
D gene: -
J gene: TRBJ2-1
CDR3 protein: CSASLARAEQFF
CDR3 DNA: TGCAGTGCTAGTCTAGCTAGGGCCGAGCAGTTCTTC

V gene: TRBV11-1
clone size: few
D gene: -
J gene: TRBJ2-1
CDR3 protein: CASRKEESVRAPSDNEQFF
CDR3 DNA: TGTGCCAGCAGAAAGGAGGAGTCCGTCAGGGCGCCCTCCGACAATGAGCAGTTCTTC

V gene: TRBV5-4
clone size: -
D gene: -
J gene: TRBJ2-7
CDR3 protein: CASSFDRRAYEQYF
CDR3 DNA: TGTGCCAGCAGCTTTGACAGAAGAGCCTACGAGCAGTACTTC

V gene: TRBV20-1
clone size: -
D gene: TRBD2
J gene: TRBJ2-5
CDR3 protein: CSARDPSGTGETQYF
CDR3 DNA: TGCAGTGCTAGAGATCCTAGCGGGACCGGCGAGACCCAGTACTTC

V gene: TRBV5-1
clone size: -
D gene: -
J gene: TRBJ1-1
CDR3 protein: CASSSPRTAGNTEAFF
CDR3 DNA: TGCGCCAGCAGCTCTCCAAGGACAGCGGGGAACACTGAAGCTTTCTTT

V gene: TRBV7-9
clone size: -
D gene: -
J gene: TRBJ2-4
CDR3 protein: CASTRVENIQYF
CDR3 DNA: TGTGCCAGCACGCGGGTTGAAAACATTCAGTACTTC

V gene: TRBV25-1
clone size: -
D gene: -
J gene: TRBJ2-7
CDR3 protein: CASSESPAYEQYF
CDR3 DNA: TGTGCCAGCAGTGAATCCCCAGCCTACGAGCAGTACTTC

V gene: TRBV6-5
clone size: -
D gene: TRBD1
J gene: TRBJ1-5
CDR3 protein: CASSYSQGAGGNQPQHF
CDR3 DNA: TGTGCCAGCAGTTACTCACAGGGGGCGGGTGGCAATCAGCCCCAGCATTTT

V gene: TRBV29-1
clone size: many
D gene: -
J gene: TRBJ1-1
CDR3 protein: CSVVLGRKTEAFF
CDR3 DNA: TGCAGCGTTGTCCTGGGCCGGAAGACTGAAGCTTTCTTT

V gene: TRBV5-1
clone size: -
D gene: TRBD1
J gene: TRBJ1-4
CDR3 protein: CASSLGQGREKLFF
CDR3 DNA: TGCGCCAGCAGCTTGGGACAGGGGCGTGAAAAACTGTTTTTT

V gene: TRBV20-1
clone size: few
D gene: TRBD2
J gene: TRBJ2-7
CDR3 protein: CSARDAGTSGNYEQYF
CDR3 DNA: TGCAGTGCTAGAGACGCCGGGACTAGCGGAAACTACGAGCAGTACTTC

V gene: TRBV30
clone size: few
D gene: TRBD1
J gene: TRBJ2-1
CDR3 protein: CAWSEGQGTNEQFF
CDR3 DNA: TGTGCCTGGAGTGAGGGACAGGGTACCAATGAGCAGTTCTTC

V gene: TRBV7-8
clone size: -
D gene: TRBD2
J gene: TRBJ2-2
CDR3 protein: CASSLAGGTNTGELFF
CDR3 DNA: TGTGCCAGCAGCTTAGCGGGGGGGACGAACACCGGGGAGCTGTTTTTT

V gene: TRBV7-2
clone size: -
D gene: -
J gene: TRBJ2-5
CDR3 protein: CASSPRTGRGLETQYF
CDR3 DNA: TGTGCCAGCAGCCCGCGGACGGGACGCGGGCTAGAGACCCAGTACTTC

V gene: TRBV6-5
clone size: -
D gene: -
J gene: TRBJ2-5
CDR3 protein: CASSSRRLQETQYF
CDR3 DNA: TGTGCCAGCAGTTCTAGGCGGCTCCAAGAGACCCAGTACTTC

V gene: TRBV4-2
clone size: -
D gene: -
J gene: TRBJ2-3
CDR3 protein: CASSQAPFGQEGRGTDTQYF
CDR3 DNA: TGTGCCAGCAGCCAAGCCCCCTTTGGGCAGGAGGGCCGGGGCACAGATACGCAGTATTTT

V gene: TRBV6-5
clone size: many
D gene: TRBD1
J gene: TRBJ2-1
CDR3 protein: CASSYSGTGPYNEQFF
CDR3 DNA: TGTGCCAGCAGTTACTCGGGGACAGGCCCCTACAATGAGCAGTTCTTC